This T cell receptor beta chain stems from a study of tumor-infiltrating lymphocytes in localized non-small cell lung cancer. Overall study context: Tumor tissue and non-adjacent uninvolved lung came from each patient.

There are 15 residues in the CDR3. CDR1 and CDR2 (germline): MDHEN, SYDVKM. Trimming at V came to 9 bases and at J to 6 bases, leaving 15 bases not matched to a gene. Generated by immunoSEQ multiplex PCR, the TCRdb table keeps only in-frame clones and is missing some. The table records some 30,000 clones, roughly 85% of them present only once. V and J are TRBV28 and TRBJ2-7; 9 bases are shared with TRBD1. This TCR derives from a human donor with non-small cell lung cancer. Sequenced material: lung tumor tissue. CDR3 sequence reads: CASLRRDRATAEQYF. CDR3 coding DNA: TGTGCCAGTCTCCGCCGGGACAGGGCAACTGCCGAGCAGTACTTC.